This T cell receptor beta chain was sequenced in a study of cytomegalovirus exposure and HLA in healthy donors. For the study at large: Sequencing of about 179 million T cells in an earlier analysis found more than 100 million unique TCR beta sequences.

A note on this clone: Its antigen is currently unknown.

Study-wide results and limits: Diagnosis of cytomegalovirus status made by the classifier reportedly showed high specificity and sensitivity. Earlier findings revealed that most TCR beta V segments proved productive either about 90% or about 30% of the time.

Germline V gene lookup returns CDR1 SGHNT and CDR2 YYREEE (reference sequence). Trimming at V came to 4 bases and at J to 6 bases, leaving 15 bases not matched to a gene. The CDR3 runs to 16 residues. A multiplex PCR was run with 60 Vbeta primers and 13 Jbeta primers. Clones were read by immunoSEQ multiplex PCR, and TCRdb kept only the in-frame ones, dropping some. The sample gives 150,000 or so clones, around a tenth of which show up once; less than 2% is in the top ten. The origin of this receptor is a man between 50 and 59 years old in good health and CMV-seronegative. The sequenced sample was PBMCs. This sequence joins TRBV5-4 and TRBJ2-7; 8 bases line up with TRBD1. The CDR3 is CASSMDRAPIEAEQYF. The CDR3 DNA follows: TGTGCCAGCAGCATGGACAGGGCCCCCATTGAAGCCGAGCAGTACTTC.